A selection of T cell receptor beta chains follows, all from one sample in a study of breast tumors, draining lymph nodes, adjacent tissues. In TCRdb, the multiplex PCR reads were re-called with MiXCR into one record per CDR3 protein. The sample contains around 130,000 distinct CDR3 sequences, 32% of which appear only once. Source material: axillary lymph node tissue. These receptors were obtained from a female donor with breast cancer. Some clones in this sample may be carry-over from other donors' samples. CDR3s leave out the opening cysteine and the closing phenylalanine or tryptophan.

v_call: TRBV6-1
j_call: TRBJ1-5
cdr3_aa: ASSSQVVASQTSD

v_call: TRBV2
j_call: TRBJ2-1
cdr3_aa: ASSATGSQYKNEQF

v_call: TRBV14
j_call: TRBJ2-7
cdr3_aa: ASSLFGKTYEQS

v_call: TRBV7-2
j_call: TRBJ1-6
cdr3_aa: ASSLVSGFSYNSPLH

v_call: TRBV5-6
j_call: TRBJ1-4
cdr3_aa: ASSLLDREGEKLF

v_call: TRBV6-5
j_call: TRBJ1-2
cdr3_aa: ASSQTDYYGYT

v_call: TRBV12-3/TRBV12-4
j_call: TRBJ1-5
cdr3_aa: ASSSSTGAKGSNQPQH

v_call: TRBV19
j_call: TRBJ1-3
cdr3_aa: ASSDSPFSGNTIY

v_call: TRBV11-3
j_call: TRBJ2-1
cdr3_aa: ASSMGQGRYNEQF

v_call: TRBV29-1
j_call: TRBJ1-1
cdr3_aa: SARTAMNTEAF

v_call: TRBV6-2/TRBV6-3
j_call: TRBJ2-3
cdr3_aa: ASAEGRPLQASTDTQY

v_call: TRBV10-3
j_call: TRBJ2-5
cdr3_aa: AISVGQGYEETQY

v_call: TRBV19
j_call: TRBJ1-6
cdr3_aa: ASRQGAPYNSPLH

v_call: TRBV6-5
j_call: TRBJ1-4
cdr3_aa: ASRGQGGKRKLF

v_call: TRBV18
j_call: TRBJ2-7
cdr3_aa: ASSPDSTSYEQY

v_call: TRBV19
j_call: TRBJ2-5
cdr3_aa: ASSNHRGETQY

v_call: TRBV3-2
j_call: TRBJ2-1
cdr3_aa: ASSQKAGGRKQF

v_call: TRBV7-9
j_call: TRBJ2-5
cdr3_aa: ASSQGRQETQC

v_call: TRBV30
j_call: TRBJ2-2
cdr3_aa: AGQGTRELF

v_call: TRBV6-6
j_call: TRBJ1-2
cdr3_aa: ATQGARDYGYT

v_call: TRBV5-4
j_call: TRBJ2-7
cdr3_aa: ASSSDRGGEQY

v_call: TRBV2
j_call: TRBJ1-1
cdr3_aa: ASSVMDYTEAF

v_call: TRBV9
j_call: TRBJ1-4
cdr3_aa: ASSVGGGEKLF